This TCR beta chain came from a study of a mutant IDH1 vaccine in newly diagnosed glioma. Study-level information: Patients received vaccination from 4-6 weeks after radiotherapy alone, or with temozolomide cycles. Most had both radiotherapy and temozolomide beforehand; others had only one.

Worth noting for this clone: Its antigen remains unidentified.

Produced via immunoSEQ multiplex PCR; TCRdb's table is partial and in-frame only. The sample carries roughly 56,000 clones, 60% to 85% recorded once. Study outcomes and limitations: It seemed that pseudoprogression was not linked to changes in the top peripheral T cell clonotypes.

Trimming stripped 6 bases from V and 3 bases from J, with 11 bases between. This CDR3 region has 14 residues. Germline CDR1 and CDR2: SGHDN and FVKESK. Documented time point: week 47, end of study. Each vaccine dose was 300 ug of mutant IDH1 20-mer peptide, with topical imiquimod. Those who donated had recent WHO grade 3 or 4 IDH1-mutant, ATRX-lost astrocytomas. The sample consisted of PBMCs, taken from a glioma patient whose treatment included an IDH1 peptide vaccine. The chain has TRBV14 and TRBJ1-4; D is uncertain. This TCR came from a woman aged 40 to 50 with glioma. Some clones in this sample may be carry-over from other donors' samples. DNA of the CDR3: TGTGCCAGCAGTCTCCTCCGCTCTAATGAAAAACTGTTTTTT. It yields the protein CASSLLRSNEKLFF.